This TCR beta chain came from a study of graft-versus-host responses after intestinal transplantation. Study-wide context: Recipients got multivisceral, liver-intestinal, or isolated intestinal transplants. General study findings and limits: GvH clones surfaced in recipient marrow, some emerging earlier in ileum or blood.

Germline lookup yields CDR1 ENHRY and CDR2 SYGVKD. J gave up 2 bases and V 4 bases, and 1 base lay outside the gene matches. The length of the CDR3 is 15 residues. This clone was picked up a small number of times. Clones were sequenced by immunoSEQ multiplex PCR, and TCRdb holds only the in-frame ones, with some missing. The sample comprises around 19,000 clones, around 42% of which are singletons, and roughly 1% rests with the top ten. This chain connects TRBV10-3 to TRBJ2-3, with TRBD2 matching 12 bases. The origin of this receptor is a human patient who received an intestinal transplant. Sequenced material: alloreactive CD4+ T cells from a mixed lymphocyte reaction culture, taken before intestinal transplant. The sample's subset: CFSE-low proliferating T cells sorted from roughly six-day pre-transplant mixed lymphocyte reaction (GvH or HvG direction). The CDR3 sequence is CAISGLAGVTDTQYF. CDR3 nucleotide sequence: TGTGCCATCAGTGGACTAGCGGGGGTCACAGATACGCAGTATTTT.